Listed below are T cell receptor beta chains from one sample, sequenced in a study of human T cells and chemical hapten exposure. MiXCR, run by TCRdb on the 5' RACE reads, gives a single entry per CDR3 protein. The sample contains some 78,000 distinct CDR3 sequences, roughly 7.7% of which appear only once. The receptors were sampled from a male donor in good health. The CDR3 runs from the conserved cysteine through the conserved F or W. The D gene is left open where the match is weak. The size of a clone is reported for some rows only, either as once, few or many, or as a class for expanded clones.

D: .; V: TRBV5-1; J: TRBJ2-3; size: many; DNA: TGCGCCAGCAGCTTGGACAGCGATCTTTACCCCACAGATACGCAGTATTTT; CDR3: CASSLDSDLYPTDTQYF
D: .; V: TRBV5-1; J: TRBJ2-7; size: .; DNA: TGCGCCAGCAGCCCCCGGGGAGAATCCTACGAGCAGTACTTC; CDR3: CASSPRGESYEQYF
D: .; V: TRBV6-6; J: TRBJ1-5; size: .; DNA: TGTGCCAGCAGTACTCAGGGAGGCGATCAGCCCCAGCATTTT; CDR3: CASSTQGGDQPQHF
D: TRBD2; V: TRBV6-5; J: TRBJ2-3; size: .; DNA: TGTGCCAGCAGCAGGACTAGCGGAACAGATACGCAGTATTTT; CDR3: CASSRTSGTDTQYF
D: TRBD1; V: TRBV6-2/TRBV6-3; J: TRBJ1-1; size: many; DNA: TGTGCCAGCAGTTACTTGAGGGGGCTCATGAACACTGAAGCTTTCTTT; CDR3: CASSYLRGLMNTEAFF
D: TRBD1; V: TRBV12-3/TRBV12-4; J: TRBJ1-3; size: few; DNA: TGTGCCAGCGGTTCACGACAGGGGCGATATGCTGGAAACACCATATATTTT; CDR3: CASGSRQGRYAGNTIYF
D: .; V: TRBV6-2/TRBV6-3; J: TRBJ1-1; size: .; DNA: TGTGCCAGCAGTTACCCGGCAGGGTCTGAAGCTTTCTTT; CDR3: CASSYPAGSEAFF
D: .; V: TRBV25-1; J: TRBJ1-2; size: few; DNA: TGTGCCAGCAGACCCGACAGCAGCTATGGCTACACCTTC; CDR3: CASRPDSSYGYTF
D: .; V: TRBV21-1; J: TRBJ2-3; size: few; DNA: TGTGCCAGCAGCCCTATGGGACTAGCGGGGGGGCGAGGAATAGATACGCAGTATTTT; CDR3: CASSPMGLAGGRGIDTQYF
D: TRBD1; V: TRBV20-1; J: TRBJ1-2; size: medium-sized; DNA: TGCAGTGCTAGGCCAGGACAGGTCTCCTATGGCTACACCTTC; CDR3: CSARPGQVSYGYTF
D: .; V: TRBV7-2; J: TRBJ2-4; size: .; DNA: TGTGCCAGCAGCCCCCATCCAGGGTATCTAGGCATTCAGTACTTC; CDR3: CASSPHPGYLGIQYF
D: TRBD1; V: TRBV14; J: TRBJ2-3; size: few; DNA: TGTGCCAGCCACCGGGCGGGGACAGGTTCTTGGACGCAGTATTTT; CDR3: CASHRAGTGSWTQYF
D: TRBD1; V: TRBV5-1; J: TRBJ2-2; size: many; DNA: TGCGCCAGCAGCGAAGGGACAGGGGGAAACACCGGGGAGCTGTTTTTT; CDR3: CASSEGTGGNTGELFF
D: .; V: TRBV12-3/TRBV12-4; J: TRBJ2-3; size: few; DNA: TGTGCCAGCAGTTTTTTTCAGGGGATCACAGATACGCAGTATTTT; CDR3: CASSFFQGITDTQYF
D: .; V: TRBV6-1; J: TRBJ1-5; size: many; DNA: TGTGCCAGCACAAAAGAAAATTACAGGGTTGGCAATCAGCCCCAGCATTTT; CDR3: CASTKENYRVGNQPQHF
D: .; V: TRBV7-9; J: TRBJ2-7; size: .; DNA: TGTGCCAGCAGCCCCGGGACTCCCTACGAGCAGTACTTC; CDR3: CASSPGTPYEQYF
D: .; V: TRBV7-9; J: TRBJ2-7; size: many; DNA: TGTGCCAGCAGCATCCTGACAGCTTCCTACGAGCAGTACTTC; CDR3: CASSILTASYEQYF
D: TRBD1; V: TRBV6-5; J: TRBJ2-1; size: .; DNA: TGTGCCAGCAGTTCACACCAGGGGGCGGGCCTCGACAATGAGCAGTTCTTC; CDR3: CASSSHQGAGLDNEQFF
D: TRBD1; V: TRBV25-1; J: TRBJ2-1; size: many; DNA: TGTGCCAGCGAGGGGCAGGGGGCGGTCAATGAGCAGTTCTTC; CDR3: CASEGQGAVNEQFF
D: TRBD1; V: TRBV5-1; J: TRBJ1-2; size: many; DNA: TGCGCCAGCAGCTCCGGACAGGGTATTAACTATGGCTACACCTTC; CDR3: CASSSGQGINYGYTF
D: TRBD1; V: TRBV12-3/TRBV12-4; J: TRBJ2-6; size: few; DNA: TGTGCCAGCAGTCACCGACGGACAGGGGGCGGGTCTGGGGCCAACGTCCTGACTTTC; CDR3: CASSHRRTGGGSGANVLTF
D: .; V: TRBV29-1; J: TRBJ1-2; size: many; DNA: TGCAGCGTTGGGCAAACAGGGCAAAACTATGGCTACACCTTC; CDR3: CSVGQTGQNYGYTF
D: TRBD1; V: TRBV12-3/TRBV12-4; J: TRBJ1-5; size: few; DNA: TGTGCCAGCAGTCCGGACAGGACCAATCAGCCCCAGCATTTT; CDR3: CASSPDRTNQPQHF
D: .; V: TRBV4-3; J: TRBJ1-3; size: few; DNA: TGCGCCAGCAGCCAAGATGGGGCGGACTCTGGAAACACCATATATTTT; CDR3: CASSQDGADSGNTIYF
D: .; V: TRBV7-9; J: TRBJ2-7; size: many; DNA: TGTGCCAGCAGCCCTGGGGTCCACGAGCAGTACTTC; CDR3: CASSPGVHEQYF
D: .; V: TRBV6-5; J: TRBJ1-2; size: .; DNA: TGTGCCAGCAGTCCCGAGTCGACCGGGAGTAACTATGGCTACACCTTC; CDR3: CASSPESTGSNYGYTF
D: .; V: TRBV10-3; J: TRBJ2-3; size: many; DNA: TGTGCCATCAGTGAGTCGAAGCAATTGGGTAGAGATACGCAGTATTTT; CDR3: CAISESKQLGRDTQYF
D: .; V: TRBV7-2; J: TRBJ2-2; size: few; DNA: TGTGCCAGCAGCAGACAGAGTCTCACCGGGGAGCTGTTTTTT; CDR3: CASSRQSLTGELFF
D: .; V: TRBV5-1; J: TRBJ2-6; size: few; DNA: TGCGCCAGCAGCTTGACCGGAATCGGGGCCAACGTCCTGACTTTC; CDR3: CASSLTGIGANVLTF
D: .; V: TRBV5-4; J: TRBJ1-1; size: .; DNA: TGTGCCAGCAGCTTCGGTGGTGACAGGGAAGCTTTCTTT; CDR3: CASSFGGDREAFF
D: TRBD1; V: TRBV7-2; J: TRBJ1-5; size: few; DNA: TGTGCCAGCAGCTTATCAACCGGGACAGGGGTTGAGGTTTATCAGCCCCAGCATTTT; CDR3: CASSLSTGTGVEVYQPQHF
D: TRBD1; V: TRBV9; J: TRBJ2-1; size: .; DNA: TGTGCCAGCAGCGTAGCAGGGGGCAATGAGCAGTTCTTC; CDR3: CASSVAGGNEQFF
D: .; V: TRBV7-2; J: TRBJ2-7; size: many; DNA: TGTGCCAGCAGCCCCGACTGGACTCGAGGGGCCTACGAGCAGTACTTC; CDR3: CASSPDWTRGAYEQYF
D: .; V: TRBV6-2/TRBV6-3; J: TRBJ1-1; size: .; DNA: TGTGCCAGCAGTTACCTAGGGGGAGATACTGAAGCTTTCTTT; CDR3: CASSYLGGDTEAFF
D: TRBD1; V: TRBV14; J: TRBJ2-7; size: few; DNA: TGTGCCAGCAGCCGACAGGGTACCGAGCAGTACTTC; CDR3: CASSRQGTEQYF
D: TRBD1; V: TRBV12-3/TRBV12-4; J: TRBJ1-5; size: many; DNA: TGTGCCAGCAGTTTAGCGCTTCCTGGCAGGGGGCTGTATAGCAATCAGCCCCAGCATTTT; CDR3: CASSLALPGRGLYSNQPQHF
D: .; V: TRBV5-1; J: TRBJ2-1; size: many; DNA: TGCGCCAGCAGCTCATCCGGGACATTCTCCTACAATGAGCAGTTCTTC; CDR3: CASSSSGTFSYNEQFF
D: TRBD1; V: TRBV28; J: TRBJ2-7; size: few; DNA: TGTGCCAGCGTCTCTCTAACCCGGACAGGCTCCTACGAGCAGTACTTC; CDR3: CASVSLTRTGSYEQYF
D: .; V: TRBV29-1; J: TRBJ2-5; size: .; DNA: TGCAGCGTTGAAGATCAAGCGGCTCCAGAAGAGACCCAGTACTTC; CDR3: CSVEDQAAPEETQYF
D: .; V: TRBV4-1; J: TRBJ1-1; size: .; DNA: TGCGCCAGCAGCCTCCTCCCGGGGGCGGAAGCTTTCTTT; CDR3: CASSLLPGAEAFF
D: .; V: TRBV12-3/TRBV12-4; J: TRBJ1-2; size: .; DNA: TGTGCCAGCAGCCAAACAGTCTATGGCTACACCTTC; CDR3: CASSQTVYGYTF
D: .; V: TRBV7-2; J: TRBJ2-3; size: many; DNA: TGTGCCAGCAGCTTAGACAGTAGGGCAGATACGCAGTATTTT; CDR3: CASSLDSRADTQYF
D: TRBD2; V: TRBV10-3; J: TRBJ2-3; size: many; DNA: TGTGCCATCGGGAGGGCTAGCGGGATCCCTCTCAGCACAGATACGCAGTATTTT; CDR3: CAIGRASGIPLSTDTQYF
D: TRBD1; V: TRBV4-1; J: TRBJ2-1; size: many; DNA: TGCGCCAGCAGCCAAGATTTGGGACAGGGTTTGAATGAGCAGTTCTTC; CDR3: CASSQDLGQGLNEQFF
D: TRBD1; V: TRBV5-1; J: TRBJ1-1; size: few; DNA: TGCGCCAGCAGCTTACAAGGGACAGCGAACACTGAAGCTTTCTTT; CDR3: CASSLQGTANTEAFF
D: .; V: TRBV5-1; J: TRBJ2-1; size: many; DNA: TGCGCCAGCAGCTCGCAACCTGGGACGTCTGATGAGCAGTTCTTC; CDR3: CASSSQPGTSDEQFF